These T cell receptor beta chains were read from a single sample in a study of OX40 agonist ivuxolimab in advanced cancers. Produced via immunoSEQ multiplex PCR; TCRdb's table is partial and in-frame only. The sample yields roughly 58,000 clones, over 60% seen once. The specimen comprised CD4+ or CD8+ T cells sorted from blood, sampled in a trial of the OX40 agonist ivuxolimab. The receptors stem from an adult with an advanced solid tumor such as melanoma, head and neck, liver or kidney cancer. CDR3s include the opening cysteine and the closing phenylalanine or tryptophan. The D gene is left open where the match is weak. Clone size is shown for a subset of rows, as once, few, many or a class of expanded clone.

clone_size | j_call | v_call | cdr3_length | d_call | cdr3_nt | cdr3_aa
once | TRBJ1-1 | TRBV18 | 15 | NA | TGTGCCAGCTCACCTACCGGGACAAGGAAGACTGAAGCTTTCTTT | CASSPTGTRKTEAFF
NA | TRBJ2-1 | TRBV6-5 | 15 | NA | TGTGCCAGCAGCCCCTCCCAGGGTGGGTACAATGAGCAGTTCTTC | CASSPSQGGYNEQFF
NA | TRBJ2-4 | TRBV11-2 | 14 | NA | TGTGCCAGCAGCTTAGCCGGGTTTCAAAACATTCAGTACTTC | CASSLAGFQNIQYF
NA | TRBJ2-7 | TRBV5-8 | 15 | TRBD2 | TGTGCCAGCAGCCCGGGACTAGCGGACCCCTACGAGCAGTACTTC | CASSPGLADPYEQYF
NA | TRBJ1-2 | TRBV27 | 15 | TRBD1 | TGTGCCAGCAGCTCAGCCGGGACAGGGGCCTATGGCTACACCTTC | CASSSAGTGAYGYTF
once | TRBJ2-6 | TRBV5-4 | 15 | NA | TGTGCCAGCAGCTTGGGGGGGGCTGGGGCCAACGTCCTGACTTTC | CASSLGGAGANVLTF
once | TRBJ2-7 | TRBV18 | 15 | TRBD1 | TGTGCCAGCTCACCACAGGGACAGGGGGCAGGCGAGCAGTACTTC | CASSPQGQGAGEQYF
NA | TRBJ1-4 | TRBV7-3 | 15 | NA | TGTGCCAGCAGCTTAAGGGGCGGGACTAATGAAAAACTGTTTTTT | CASSLRGGTNEKLFF
NA | TRBJ1-1 | TRBV9 | 16 | NA | TGTGCCAGCAGCGTAGCCAGGGAGCGGGGGAACACTGAAGCTTTCTTT | CASSVARERGNTEAFF
NA | TRBJ1-4 | TRBV6-5 | 14 | NA | TGTGCCAGCAGTTACGGTCGAGCAGGCGAAAAACTGTTTTTT | CASSYGRAGEKLFF
NA | TRBJ2-3 | TRBV6-6 | 12 | NA | TGTGCCAGCAGTTACGGACCAGATACGCAGTATTTT | CASSYGPDTQYF
NA | TRBJ1-2 | TRBV7-9 | 15 | NA | TGTGCCAGCAGCCAAGCTAGGGACCGCCCTAGTGGCTACACCTTC | CASSQARDRPSGYTF
NA | TRBJ2-1 | TRBV28 | 15 | TRBD2 | TGTGCCAGCAGTGGAGGACTAGCGGTCTACAATGAGCAGTTCTTC | CASSGGLAVYNEQFF
NA | TRBJ2-2 | TRBV30 | 14 | NA | TGTGCCTGGAGTAAGGAGATGAACACCGGGGAGCTGTTTTTT | CAWSKEMNTGELFF
NA | TRBJ2-3 | TRBV5-4 | 16 | TRBD2 | TGTGCCAGCAGCCAAGGACTAGCGGGGGGGCCGGATACGCAGTATTTT | CASSQGLAGGPDTQYF
NA | TRBJ1-5 | TRBV18 | 16 | NA | TGTGCCAGCTCACCCGGGCGGGGGACCAACTATCAGCCCCAGCATTTT | CASSPGRGTNYQPQHF
NA | TRBJ1-4 | TRBV5-1 | 16 | TRBD1 | TGCGCCAGCAGCTTGGGGTTGGGACAGGTTAATGAAAAACTGTTTTTT | CASSLGLGQVNEKLFF
NA | TRBJ2-7 | TRBV5-4 | 16 | TRBD2 | TGTGCCAGCAGCCGGGGACTAGCGGGACTCTCCTACGAGCAGTACTTC | CASSRGLAGLSYEQYF
NA | TRBJ2-7 | TRBV28 | 17 | NA | TGTGCCAGCAGCCCCTGGCTACTCCGGGACCTCTCTCGCGAGCAGTACTTC | CASSPWLLRDLSREQYF